This is a list of T cell receptor beta chains from one sample in a study of blood T cell repertoires in COVID-19. Sequencing used immunoSEQ multiplex PCR; TCRdb keeps in-frame clones, though not all of them. The sample lists around 140,000 clones, 84% occurring once. Sequencing input: PBMCs or T cells enriched from blood (not recorded which). These receptors originate from a man aged 35 to 55 with acute COVID-19. Each CDR3 is given with its conserved first and last residue. A D gene is named only where the DNA matches it firmly. Expanded clones are given a class, and other clones once, few, many or no size at all.

d_call	clone_size	j_call	v_call	cdr3_nt	cdr3_aa
TRBD1	NA	TRBJ1-2	TRBV28	TGTGCCAGCACCCGGGACAGGGAAGGCTACACCTTC	CASTRDREGYTF
NA	NA	TRBJ1-6	TRBV11-2	TGTGCCAGCAGCTTACGAGGGATGTCACCCCTCCACTTT	CASSLRGMSPLHF
NA	NA	TRBJ1-1	TRBV7-6	TGTGCCAGCAGGGGGACACCGAACACTGAAGCTTTCTTT	CASRGTPNTEAFF
TRBD1	NA	TRBJ1-2	TRBV29-1	TGCAGCGTTGACGGGTCAGGGGGAGAGGGCTACACCTTC	CSVDGSGGEGYTF
TRBD1	NA	TRBJ2-2	TRBV3-1/TRBV3-2	TGTGCCAGCAGCCAAGATTCTAGGGGGATGGGTGGGACAGGACGGACCGGGGAGCTGTTTTTT	CASSQDSRGMGGTGRTGELFF
NA	NA	TRBJ2-1	TRBV6-1	TGTGCCAGCAGTGAACACAGGGGGGGGCCCTCCTACAATGAGCAGTTCTTC	CASSEHRGGPSYNEQFF
NA	NA	TRBJ2-2	TRBV5-4	TGTGCCAGCAGCTTGGGACATCCGAACACCGGGGAGCTGTTTTTT	CASSLGHPNTGELFF
TRBD1	NA	TRBJ1-1	TRBV19	TGTGCCAGTAGTACCTCAGGGGGAGCTTTCTTT	CASSTSGGAFF
TRBD1	NA	TRBJ2-2	TRBV7-9	TGTGCCAGCAGACGAACTACAGGGGGCTCGGGCACCGGGGAGCTGTTTTTT	CASRRTTGGSGTGELFF
TRBD1	NA	TRBJ2-5	TRBV6-5	TGTGCCAGCAGAGCCCCGGGACAGGGAACGAAGACCCAGTACTTC	CASRAPGQGTKTQYF
NA	NA	TRBJ2-7	TRBV6-5	TGTGCCAGCAGTTACTCGCAAGCGGGCACCTACGAGCAGTACTTC	CASSYSQAGTYEQYF
TRBD1	NA	TRBJ2-1	TRBV7-9	TGTGCCAGCAGCCTGGGACAGGGGAACAATGAGCAGTTCTTC	CASSLGQGNNEQFF
NA	NA	TRBJ2-1	TRBV6-5	TGTGCCAGCAGTCGCTTCAATGAGAGGCAGTTCTTC	CASSRFNERQFF
TRBD2	NA	TRBJ2-7	TRBV7-9	TGTGCCAGCAGCTTTAGCGGGAGTTACGAGCAGTACTTC	CASSFSGSYEQYF
NA	NA	TRBJ1-2	TRBV10-3	TGTGCCATCAGTGAGTCGGAGGGAGTAGGTGGCTACACCTTC	CAISESEGVGGYTF
TRBD2	NA	TRBJ2-5	TRBV3-1/TRBV3-2	TGTGCCAGCAGCCCGGGACTAGCGGGATGGGAGACCCAGTACTTC	CASSPGLAGWETQYF
TRBD1	few	TRBJ1-1	TRBV10-3	TGTGCCATCAGGGGGACAGCCTCTAATGGTGAAGCTTTCTTT	CAIRGTASNGEAFF
TRBD1	NA	TRBJ1-2	TRBV14	TGTGCCAGCAGGTCGACAGGGCTCTATGGCTACACCTTC	CASRSTGLYGYTF
TRBD1	NA	TRBJ2-4	TRBV7-9	TGTGCCAGCAGCTCACAGGGGTACATTCAGTACTTC	CASSSQGYIQYF
NA	NA	TRBJ1-2	TRBV28	TGTGCCAGTGGTCGTAGCTATGGCTACACCTTC	CASGRSYGYTF
NA	NA	TRBJ1-2	TRBV28	TGTGCCAGCAGTACAGGGAACTATGGCTACACCTTC	CASSTGNYGYTF
NA	NA	TRBJ2-3	TRBV18	TGTGCCAGCTCACCAGCGACAAGGGGGTCAGATACGCAGTATTTT	CASSPATRGSDTQYF
NA	NA	TRBJ2-7	TRBV3-1/TRBV3-2	TGTGCCAGCAGCCAAGGCCCAGGGAACCTCCGGGAGCAGTACTTC	CASSQGPGNLREQYF
NA	NA	TRBJ2-3	TRBV9	TGTGCCAGCAGCCCCCGTGGGGCAGGCTCCAGCACAGATACGCAGTATTTT	CASSPRGAGSSTDTQYF
TRBD1	NA	TRBJ1-1	TRBV30	TGTGCCTGGAACCCGGGACAGTACACTGAAGCTTTCTTT	CAWNPGQYTEAFF
TRBD2	NA	TRBJ2-2	TRBV28	TGTGCCAGCAGTCCTGACGGGAGCGGGGGAGGCGGGGAGCTGTTTTTT	CASSPDGSGGGGELFF
TRBD1	NA	TRBJ1-1	TRBV6-5	TGTGCCACCATGACAGGGGGCCGGACTGAAGCTTTCTTT	CATMTGGRTEAFF
NA	NA	TRBJ2-7	TRBV27	TGTGCCAGCAGTTTATCTGCAGGGGCCGAGCAGTACTTC	CASSLSAGAEQYF
NA	NA	TRBJ1-1	TRBV12-3/TRBV12-4	TGTGCCAGCAGTTCTGGGCATCAGGCTTTCTTT	CASSSGHQAFF
NA	NA	TRBJ1-1	TRBV3-1/TRBV3-2	TGTGCCAGCAGCCAAGCCTCGGGGGGGAACACTGAAGCTTTCTTT	CASSQASGGNTEAFF
NA	once	TRBJ1-6	TRBV2	TGTGCCAGCAGCTCCCTCGGGACACCAAATTCACCCCTCCACTTT	CASSSLGTPNSPLHF
NA	NA	TRBJ2-1	TRBV2	TGTGCCAGCAGTGTGGCTGGGAGCTCCTACAATGAGCAGTTCTTC	CASSVAGSSYNEQFF
NA	NA	TRBJ1-3	TRBV12-5	TGTGCTAGTGGTCTCACTGCTCTTGGAAACACCATATATTTT	CASGLTALGNTIYF
TRBD1	once	TRBJ2-7	TRBV28	TGTGCCAGCAGTTTATACTCCTGGGCAGGGGGCTACGAGCAGTACTTC	CASSLYSWAGGYEQYF
NA	few	TRBJ2-2	TRBV28	TGTGCCAGCACACGGCCGGGCACCGGGGAGCTGTTTTTT	CASTRPGTGELFF
NA	once	TRBJ1-2	TRBV19	TGTGCCAGTAGTATAGCCGCCAGTTATAACTATGGCTACACCTTC	CASSIAASYNYGYTF
NA	NA	TRBJ1-1	TRBV3-1/TRBV3-2	TGTGCCAGCAGCCGCTTCGGAGGGGCCTCGAACACTGAAGCTTTCTTT	CASSRFGGASNTEAFF
TRBD1	NA	TRBJ1-2	TRBV3-1/TRBV3-2	TGTGCCAGCAGCCCTTACGCCGGGACAGAATATGGCTACACCTTC	CASSPYAGTEYGYTF
TRBD2	NA	TRBJ2-2	TRBV19	TGTGCCAGTAGTATAGATGGGGTAGCGGGAGTTTTAATCACCGGGGAGCTGTTTTTT	CASSIDGVAGVLITGELFF
NA	NA	TRBJ2-3	TRBV28	TGTGCCAGCACTCAAGGGGGTGGAGATACGCAGTATTTT	CASTQGGGDTQYF
NA	NA	TRBJ1-5	TRBV9	TGTGCCAGCAGCGTAGGGGGCATCGACAATCAGCCCCAGCATTTT	CASSVGGIDNQPQHF
TRBD1	NA	TRBJ1-2	TRBV12-3/TRBV12-4	TGTGCCAGCAGCCCCGGGACAGGGAATGGCTACACCTTC	CASSPGTGNGYTF
TRBD1	NA	TRBJ1-2	TRBV5-1	TGCGCCAGCAGCTTTACAGGGGAAGATGGCTACACCTTC	CASSFTGEDGYTF
NA	NA	TRBJ1-4	TRBV13	TGTGCCAGCAGCTGTCGGGAGGATGAAAAACTGTTTTTT	CASSCREDEKLFF
NA	NA	TRBJ1-1	TRBV28	TGTGCCAGCAGTTCTGCCCTGGCCGCTTTCTTT	CASSSALAAFF
TRBD1	NA	TRBJ2-2	TRBV6-2/TRBV6-3	TGTGCCAGCAGTATCCAGGGGGCGAACACCGGGGAGCTGTTTTTT	CASSIQGANTGELFF
NA	NA	TRBJ1-1	TRBV28	TGTGCCAGCACGAGTGGAGGGTTCACTGAAGCTTTCTTT	CASTSGGFTEAFF
NA	NA	TRBJ1-2	TRBV2	TGTGCCAGCAGTGAATCCGGGTTCTATGGCTACACCTTC	CASSESGFYGYTF
NA	NA	TRBJ1-2	TRBV18	TGTGCCAGCTCACCAGCCGGAGGAGCCTTTCGCTACACCTTC	CASSPAGGAFRYTF
TRBD1	few	TRBJ2-2	TRBV11-3	TGTGCCAGCAGATTCGGACAGGGAGGCGGGGAGCTGTTTTTT	CASRFGQGGGELFF
NA	NA	TRBJ1-2	TRBV10-3	TGTGCCATCAGTGAAAGGGGTCATGGCTACACCTTC	CAISERGHGYTF